These 13 T cell receptor beta chains share one sample of origin, sequenced in a study of cytomegalovirus exposure and HLA in healthy donors. Data came from immunoSEQ multiplex PCR; TCRdb stores just in-frame clones and leaves some out. The sample consists of about 270,000 clones, roughly 85% of them appearing once. The sequencing sample was made of PBMCs. These receptors were collected from a young woman in good health and CMV-seronegative.

V and J are TRBV6-5 and TRBJ1-1; no clear D gene. Between the trimmed V and J ends, which lost 6 bases and 5 bases, there was a span of 7 bases. This CDR3 spans 11 amino acids. Germline CDR1 reads MNHEY; CDR2 reads SVGAGI. CDR3 in DNA: TGTGCCAGCAGCAAGAGGACTGAAGCTTTCTTT. As protein: CASSKRTEAFF.

This rearrangement joins TRBV5-1 to TRBJ2-2, with a possible D match to TRBD1 (7 bases). This CDR3 has 14 residues. The germline CDR1 and CDR2 sequences are SGHRS and YFSETQ. Trimming pared 6 bases from V and 7 bases from J, leaving 16 bases between. CDR3 sequence: CASTYRGGGGELFF. In DNA form, the CDR3 reads TGCGCCAGCACCTACAGGGGAGGCGGCGGGGAGCTGTTTTTT.

V is TRBV7-3 and J is TRBJ2-3; D might be TRBD1 (5 bases). The V and J ends lost 1 base and 2 bases respectively, with 10 bases between them. Per germline, CDR1 SGHTA and CDR2 FQGTGA. The CDR3 extends over 15 amino acids. Here the CDR3 reads CASSLSRDDTDTQYF. CDR3 in DNA: TGTGCCAGCAGCTTAAGCAGGGATGACACAGATACGCAGTATTTT.

The chain employs TRBV13 and TRBJ2-7; 8 positions agree with TRBD1. With V trimmed by 5 bases and J by 0 bases, 6 bases remained unmatched. Germline loops: CDR1 PRHDT, CDR2 FYEKMQ (reference sequence). This CDR3 contains 15 residues. The CDR3 DNA reads TGTGCCAGCAGCCTCCGGGACAGGACCTCCTACGAGCAGTACTTC. Its protein is CASSLRDRTSYEQYF. Using reference TRBV13 and TRBJ2-7 for the parts outside the CDR3, the full variable domain is AAGVIQSPRHLIKEKRETATLKCYPIPRHDTVYWYQQGPGQDPQFLISFYEKMQSDKGSIPDRFSAQQFSDYHSELNMSSLELGDSALYFCASSLRDRTSYEQYFGPGTRLTVT.

The rearrangement links TRBV19 to TRBJ2-7, with 11 bases that match TRBD1. With V trimmed by 4 bases and J by 0 bases, 2 bases remained unmatched. The CDR3 is made up of 15 amino acids. CDR1 and CDR2 from the germline V gene are LNHDA and SQIVND (reference sequence). The CDR3 loop is CASSTGTGGSYEQYF. As DNA, the CDR3 is TGTGCCAGTAGTACCGGGACAGGGGGCTCCTACGAGCAGTACTTC.

This clone was counted once. This chain joins TRBV11-3 and TRBJ2-2; TRBD1 agrees at 8 bases. Germline CDR1 is SGHNT and CDR2 is YENEEA. V dropped 6 bases and J dropped 4; count of bases not matched to a gene: 4. The CDR3 totals 14 residues. The CDR3 DNA reads as TGTGCCAGCAGAACAGGGGGAATCACCGGGGAGCTGTTTTTT. Protein sequence: CASRTGGITGELFF. Full variable domain (rest looked up from reference TRBV11-3 and TRBJ2-2): EAGVVQSPRYKIIEKKQPVAFWCNPISGHNTLYWYLQNLGQGPELLIRYENEEAVDDSQLPKDRFSAERLKGVDSTLKIQPAELGDSAVYLCASRTGGITGELFFGEGSRLTVL.

The chain employs TRBV11-2 and TRBJ2-7; no clear D gene. Germline loops: CDR1 SGHAT, CDR2 FQNNGV. Trimming pared 5 bases from V and 1 base from J, leaving 9 bases between. The CDR3 extends over 13 amino acids. The CDR3 region has the DNA TGTGCCAGCAGCGTCCGGGTGTCCTACGAGCAGTACTTC. Residues: CASSVRVSYEQYF.

As concerns this clone: The sample holds other DNA sequences that translate to the same CDR3. The V and J genes are TRBV5-1 and TRBJ2-1, with 10 bases that match TRBD2. Germline CDR1 is SGHRS and CDR2 is YFSETQ. With 3 bases clipped from V and 1 base from J, the junction kept 1 base outside the gene matches. The CDR3 length is 15 residues. CDR3 residues: CASSSSGGSYNEQFF. As DNA, the CDR3 is TGCGCCAGCAGCTCTAGCGGGGGATCCTACAATGAGCAGTTCTTC.

The chain carries TRBV6-5 and TRBJ2-3, with 7 positions matching TRBD2. The CDR3 extends over 15 amino acids. Germline V lookup: CDR1 MNHEY, CDR2 SVGAGI. Losses at the gene ends were 7 bases for V and 2 bases for J; bases not matched to a gene: 9. CDR3 sequence: CASMGRAGLTDTQYF. The DNA of the CDR3 is TGTGCCAGCATGGGGAGGGCTGGGCTCACAGATACGCAGTATTTT.

In its sample, this clone was seen a few times. This chain links TRBV7-3 with TRBJ1-2, with 7 bases identical to TRBD1. V was clipped by 4 bases and J by 2 bases; unmatched bases: 10. Per germline, CDR1 SGHTA and CDR2 FQGTGA. The CDR3 loop spans 16 amino acids. The CDR3 reads CASSSIRMDRNYGYTF. CDR3 bases: TGTGCCAGCAGCTCAATACGTATGGACAGGAACTATGGCTACACCTTC.

This chain connects TRBV4-3 to TRBJ1-4; D is unclear. The V gene's germline CDR1 is LGHNA and CDR2 YSLEER. There are 19 residues in the CDR3. V was cut by 0 bases and J by 0 bases, with 17 bases left in between. The CDR3 protein is CASSQEGTGQSATNEKLFF. As DNA, the CDR3 is TGCGCCAGCAGCCAAGAAGGAACTGGGCAGTCCGCAACTAATGAAAAACTGTTTTTT.

The J gene is TRBJ2-7, the V gene TRBV5-1; no reliable D call. V lost 2 bases and J 5 bases, leaving 14 bases between the germline ends. This CDR3 has 14 amino acids. CDR1 and CDR2 (germline): SGHRS, YFSETQ. The CDR3 sequence is CASSFTPTTNEQYF. In DNA, the CDR3 is TGCGCCAGCAGCTTTACACCCACTACGAACGAGCAGTACTTC.

The genes are TRBV11-2 and TRBJ2-2, with 7 nucleotides matching TRBD2. V dropped 5 bases and J dropped 1; count of bases not matched to a gene: 7. Germline V CDR1 and CDR2: SGHAT, FQNNGV. This CDR3 is 16 amino acids long. Here the CDR3 DNA reads TGTGCCAGCAGCGCCAGCGGGACCCTGAACACCGGGGAGCTGTTTTTT. This sequence encodes CASSASGTLNTGELFF.